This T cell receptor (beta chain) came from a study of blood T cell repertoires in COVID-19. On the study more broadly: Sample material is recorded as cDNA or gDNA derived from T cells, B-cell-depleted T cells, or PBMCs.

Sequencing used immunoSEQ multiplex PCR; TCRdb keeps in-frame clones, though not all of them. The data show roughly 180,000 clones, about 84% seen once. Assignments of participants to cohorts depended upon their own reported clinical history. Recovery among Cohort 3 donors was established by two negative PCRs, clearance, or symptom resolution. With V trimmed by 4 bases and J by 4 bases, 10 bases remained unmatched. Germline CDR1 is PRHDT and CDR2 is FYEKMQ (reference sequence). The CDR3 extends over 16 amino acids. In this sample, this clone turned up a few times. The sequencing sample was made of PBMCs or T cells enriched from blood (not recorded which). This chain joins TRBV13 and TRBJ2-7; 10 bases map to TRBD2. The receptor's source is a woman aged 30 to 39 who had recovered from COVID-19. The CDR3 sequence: CASSSQSSGRTYEQYF. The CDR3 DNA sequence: TGTGCCAGCAGCTCCCAGAGTAGCGGGAGGACGTACGAGCAGTACTTC.